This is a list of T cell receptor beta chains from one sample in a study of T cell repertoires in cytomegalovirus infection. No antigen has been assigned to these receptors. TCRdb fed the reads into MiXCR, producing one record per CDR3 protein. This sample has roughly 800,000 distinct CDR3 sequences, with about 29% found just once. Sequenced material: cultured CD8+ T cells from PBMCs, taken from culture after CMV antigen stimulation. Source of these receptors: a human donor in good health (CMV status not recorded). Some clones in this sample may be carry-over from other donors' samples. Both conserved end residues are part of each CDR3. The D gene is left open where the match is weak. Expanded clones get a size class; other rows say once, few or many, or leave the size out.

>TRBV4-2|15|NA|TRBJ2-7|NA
CASSWEVYSSYEQYF
TGTGCCAGCAGTTGGGAGGTCTACAGCTCCTACGAGCAGTACTTC
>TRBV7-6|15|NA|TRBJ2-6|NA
CASTQAGFGANVLTF
TGTGCCAGCACCCAAGCAGGGTTCGGGGCCAACGTCCTGACTTTC
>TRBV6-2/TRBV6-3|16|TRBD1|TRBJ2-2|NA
CASKYQGVGPTGELFF
TGTGCCAGCAAATATCAGGGGGTGGGCCCCACCGGGGAGCTGTTTTTT
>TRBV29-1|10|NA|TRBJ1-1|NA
CSVETFEAFF
TGCAGCGTTGAAACCTTTGAAGCTTTCTTT
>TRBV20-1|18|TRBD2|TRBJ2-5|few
CSARDGASGGTPQETQYF
TGCAGTGCTAGAGATGGGGCTAGCGGGGGTACCCCACAAGAGACCCAGTACTTC
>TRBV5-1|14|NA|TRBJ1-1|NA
CASSLYEANTEAFF
TGCGCCAGCAGCTTATACGAGGCGAACACTGAAGCTTTCTTT
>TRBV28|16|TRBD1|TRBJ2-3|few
CASSTTGQTLTDTQYF
TGTGCCAGCAGTACCACGGGACAGACTCTCACAGATACGCAGTATTTT
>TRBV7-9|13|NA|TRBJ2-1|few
CAAGQEPYNEQFF
TGTGCCGCAGGGCAGGAGCCCTACAATGAGCAGTTCTTC
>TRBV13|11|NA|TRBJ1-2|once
CASSRGEGYTF
TGTGCCAGCAGTAGAGGAGAGGGCTACACCTTC
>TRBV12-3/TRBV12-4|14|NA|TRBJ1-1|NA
CASSFGGYGTEAFF
TGTGCCAGCAGTTTCGGGGGCTATGGCACTGAAGCTTTCTTT
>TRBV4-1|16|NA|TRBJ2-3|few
CASSRSTAPSTDTQYF
TGTGCCAGCAGCCGGTCGACGGCTCCTAGCACAGATACGCAGTATTTT
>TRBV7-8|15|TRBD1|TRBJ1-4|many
CASSSTGGTNEKLFF
TGTGCCAGCAGCTCTACAGGGGGCACGAATGAAAAACTGTTTTTT
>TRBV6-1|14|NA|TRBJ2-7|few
CASSNPGVGYEQYF
TGTGCCAGCAGCAATCCAGGGGTTGGTTACGAGCAGTACTTC
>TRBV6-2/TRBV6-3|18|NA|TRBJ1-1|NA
CASSYSTYTAGKSPEAFF
TGTGCCAGCAGTTACTCGACATATACGGCTGGGAAAAGTCCTGAAGCTTTCTTT
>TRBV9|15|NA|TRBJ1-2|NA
CASSVGMLSNYGYTF
TGTGCCAGCAGCGTAGGAATGCTATCTAACTATGGCTACACCTTC
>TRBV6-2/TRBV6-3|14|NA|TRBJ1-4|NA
CASSYEGNSEKLFF
TGTGCCAGCAGTTACGAGGGGAATAGCGAAAAACTGTTTTTT
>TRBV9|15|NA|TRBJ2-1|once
CASSGSGYHYNEQFF
TGTGCCAGCAGCGGTAGTGGATACCACTACAATGAGCAGTTCTTC
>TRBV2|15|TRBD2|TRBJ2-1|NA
CASSDPGLAGHEQFF
TGTGCCAGCAGTGATCCGGGACTAGCGGGCCATGAGCAGTTCTTC
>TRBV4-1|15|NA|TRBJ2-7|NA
CASSQDLADYYEQYF
TGCGCCAGCAGCCAAGATCTGGCGGACTACTACGAGCAGTACTTC
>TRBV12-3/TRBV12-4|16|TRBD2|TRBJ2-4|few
CASSGGEKLAKNIQYF
TGTGCCAGCAGTGGGGGGGAGAAACTAGCCAAAAACATTCAGTACTTC
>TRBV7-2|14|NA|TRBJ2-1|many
CASSAYPPYNEQFF
TGTGCCAGCAGCGCCTATCCCCCGTACAATGAGCAGTTCTTC
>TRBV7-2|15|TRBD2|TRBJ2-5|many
CASSSVRESQETQYF
TGTGCCAGCAGCTCCGTGCGGGAGAGTCAAGAGACCCAGTACTTC
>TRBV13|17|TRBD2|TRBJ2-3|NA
CASSPRVAGDRTDTQYF
TGTGCCAGCAGCCCGCGGGTAGCGGGGGATCGCACAGATACGCAGTATTTT
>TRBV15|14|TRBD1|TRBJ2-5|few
CATSSDRGQETQYF
TGTGCCACCAGCAGTGACAGGGGGCAAGAGACCCAGTACTTC
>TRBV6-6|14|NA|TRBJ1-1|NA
CAAGGGRMNTEAFF
TGTGCCGCGGGGGGGGGCAGGATGAACACTGAAGCTTTCTTT
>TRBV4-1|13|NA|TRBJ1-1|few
CATGGAVGTEAFF
TGCGCCACCGGAGGCGCCGTGGGGACTGAAGCTTTCTTT
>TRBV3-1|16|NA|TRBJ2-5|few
CASSPPRGLYQETQYF
TGTGCCAGCAGCCCCCCCCGAGGACTGTACCAAGAGACCCAGTACTTC
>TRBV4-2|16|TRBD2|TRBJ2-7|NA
CASSPRTSGPTYEQYF
TGTGCCAGCAGCCCTCGGACTAGCGGGCCCACCTACGAGCAGTACTTC
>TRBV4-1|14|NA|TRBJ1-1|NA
CASGPSRLNTEAFF
TGCGCCAGCGGGCCCAGCAGGTTGAACACTGAAGCTTTCTTT
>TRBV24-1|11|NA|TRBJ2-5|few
CATSFAETQYF
TGTGCCACCAGTTTTGCCGAGACCCAGTACTTC
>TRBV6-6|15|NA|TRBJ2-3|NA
CASAGGGLGTDTQYF
TGTGCCAGCGCTGGCGGGGGCCTCGGCACAGATACGCAGTATTTT
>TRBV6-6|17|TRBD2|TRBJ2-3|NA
CASTPATSGGAADTQYF
TGTGCCAGCACCCCCGCGACTAGCGGGGGGGCAGCAGATACGCAGTATTTT
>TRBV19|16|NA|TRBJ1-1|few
CASSETFGWGDTEAFF
TGTGCCAGTAGTGAAACCTTTGGGTGGGGGGACACTGAAGCTTTCTTT
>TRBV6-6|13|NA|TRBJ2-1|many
CASSSRIYNEQFF
TGTGCCAGCAGTTCTCGAATTTACAATGAGCAGTTCTTC
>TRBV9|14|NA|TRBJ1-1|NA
CASSVGGLGTEAFF
TGTGCCAGCAGCGTTGGGGGGTTGGGCACTGAAGCTTTCTTT
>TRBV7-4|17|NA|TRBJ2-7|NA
CASSLANGSPLAYEQYF
TGTGCCAGCAGCTTAGCGAACGGCAGCCCCCTCGCCTACGAGCAGTACTTC
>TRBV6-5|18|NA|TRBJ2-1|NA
CASSYSRVAEPLYNEQFF
TGTGCCAGCAGTTACTCGAGGGTGGCGGAGCCGCTCTACAATGAGCAGTTCTTC
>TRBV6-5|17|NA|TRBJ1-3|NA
CATESGGGYHSGNTIYF
TGTGCCACCGAAAGTGGGGGCGGATACCACTCTGGAAACACCATATATTTT
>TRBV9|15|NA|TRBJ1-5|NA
CASSEGGASNQPQHF
TGTGCCAGCAGCGAGGGTGGGGCTAGCAATCAGCCCCAGCATTTT
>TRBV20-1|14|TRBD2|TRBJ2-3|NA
CSARDAGGRDTQYF
TGCAGTGCTAGAGATGCGGGGGGGCGTGATACGCAGTATTTT
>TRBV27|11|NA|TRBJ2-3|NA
CASRLTDTQYF
TGTGCCAGCAGGCTCACAGATACGCAGTATTTT